The 11 T cell receptor beta chains listed next were all sequenced from one sample in a study of T cell repertoires in cytomegalovirus infection. These receptors' antigens are unknown. TCRdb ran MiXCR on the reads and lists one entry per CDR3 protein. The sample has around 800,000 distinct CDR3 sequences; about 30% are singletons. The sequenced sample was cultured CD8+ T cells from PBMCs, obtained from culture after CMV antigen stimulation. The receptors originated from a human donor in good health (CMV status not recorded). Some clones in this sample may be carry-over from other donors' samples.

V is TRBV20-1 and J is TRBJ1-1, with 10 bases fitting TRBD1. The length of the CDR3 is 14 residues. The J segment lost 6 bases and the V segment lost 3 bases, leaving 7 bases of the junction unmatched. CDR1 is DFQATT, CDR2 SNEGSKA, per germline (reference sequence). CDR3 sequence (DNA): TGCAGTGCTAGGGCACCGGGACAGGGGCCTGAAGCTTTCTTT. Translation: CSARAPGQGPEAFF.

This clonotype was found many times. The rearrangement joins TRBV12-3 or TRBV12-4 to TRBJ2-1; D ambiguous. The CDR3 contains 13 residues. The V and J ends lost 6 bases and 0 bases respectively, with 6 bases between them. CDR3 loop: CASSPSSYNEQFF. CDR3 coding DNA: TGTGCCAGCAGCCCGAGCTCCTACAATGAGCAGTTCTTC.

Note on this clonotype: Mismatch with germline at one junction end may stem from a read error. The chain combines TRBV12-3 or TRBV12-4 with TRBJ2-7, with 8 bases that match TRBD1. The CDR3 is made up of 16 amino acids. CDR3 region: CASTFGGQGSKYEQHF. In DNA, the CDR3 is TGTGCCAGCACCTTCGGAGGACAGGGCAGTAAATACGAGCAGCACTTC.

At least ten counts were recorded for this clonotype. The CDR3 bases are TGTGCCAGCAGCGGCTGGGGATCCGGGACCCCATCGAGAGCTTTCTTT. Translated, it gives CASSGWGSGTPSRAFF. The chain combines TRBV7-9 with TRBJ1-1; maybe TRBD1 (5 bases). Trimming stripped 5 bases from V and 10 bases from J, with 26 bases between. Germline V gene data show CDR1 as SEHNR and CDR2 as FQNEAQ (reference sequence). The CDR3 has 16 amino acids. The full variable domain, with the rest looked up from reference TRBV7-9 and TRBJ1-1, is DTGVSQNPRHKITKRGQNVTFRCDPISEHNRLYWYRQTLGQGPEFLTYFQNEAQLEKSRLLSDRFSAERPKGSFSTLEIQRTEQGDSAMYLCASSGWGSGTPSRAFFGQGTRLTVV.

The chain employs TRBV6-5 and TRBJ1-1; D call uncertain. In germline, CDR1 is MNHEY, CDR2 SVGAGI. The CDR3 runs to 15 residues. The germline V and J ends were trimmed by 7 bases and 3 bases, with 18 bases remaining between them. CDR3 residues: CASTHGMSGYTEAFF. The CDR3 nucleotides are TGTGCCAGCACCCACGGCATGAGTGGGTACACTGAAGCTTTCTTT.

With regard to this clonotype: Being one base from a much bigger clone, this may be a read error. V is TRBV7-6 and J is TRBJ1-1; possible D gene TRBD1, 5 bases. The CDR3 sequence is 15 residues long. Germline V CDR1 and CDR2: SGHVS, FNYEAQ. The CDR3 DNA sequence: TGTGCCAACAGCTTATTTCCAGGGCTGAACACTGAAGCTTTCTTT. Protein product: CANSLFPGLNTEAFF.

In its sample, this clonotype was seen a few times. The J gene is TRBJ2-2, the V gene TRBV7-9; 7 bases map to TRBD1. The CDR3 is 14 amino acids. The germline V gene has CDR1 SEHNR and CDR2 FQNEAQ (reference sequence). V was pared by 5 bases and J by 12 bases, with 12 bases of the junction left unmatched. This CDR3 reads CASSLGQSYVKLFF. The CDR3 DNA follows: TGTGCCAGCAGCCTGGGACAGAGTTACGTTAAGCTGTTTTTT.

V usage is TRBV4-1 and J usage is TRBJ2-1, with D perhaps given as TRBD1 or TRBD2 (5 bases each). The germline gives CDR1 MGHRA, CDR2 YSYEKL. The CDR3 is 15 amino acids. V was cut by 4 bases and J by 4 bases, with 14 bases left in between. CDR3 sequence reads: CASSPDPGAYNEQFF. The DNA of the CDR3 is TGCGCCAGCAGCCCGGACCCCGGGGCTTACAATGAGCAGTTCTTC.

The chain carries TRBV5-6 and TRBJ1-2; D not resolved. The CDR3 loop spans 12 amino acids. Germline CDR1 is SGHDT and CDR2 is YYEEEE. Between the trimmed V and J ends, which lost 0 bases and 8 bases, there was a span of 8 bases. The CDR3 DNA reads as TGTGCCAGCAGCTTGGGGAAATTAGGCTACACCTTC. Its translation is CASSLGKLGYTF.

Only a few counts were recorded for this clonotype. The chain joins TRBV6-6 to TRBJ2-7, with 9 bases that match TRBD2. The CDR3 covers 15 residues. The J segment lost 2 bases and the V segment lost 5 bases, leaving 7 bases of the junction unmatched. Germline CDR1 reads MNHNY; CDR2 reads SVGAGI (reference sequence). CDR3 loop: CASSQGLAKAYEQYF. As DNA, the CDR3 is TGTGCCAGCAGTCAGGGACTAGCAAAAGCCTACGAGCAGTACTTC.

This clonotype was detected a few times. The rearrangement links TRBV27 to TRBJ1-2, with D possibly TRBD1 on 5 matching bases. This CDR3 contains 15 residues. Trimming took 4 bases from V and 6 from J, leaving 18 bases between them. CDR1 is MNHEY, CDR2 SMNVEV, per germline (reference sequence). The CDR3 DNA sequence: TGTGCCAGCAGTTCATACCGGGACCCCACCAATGGCTACACCTTC. As protein: CASSSYRDPTNGYTF.